The following is a T cell receptor beta chain sequence with its context. What it binds is unknown. These data come from a study of shared clonotypes between healthy human individuals. About the research overall: The plates for each donor numbered three CD4 naive, three CD4 memory, two CD8 naive and one CD8 memory.

In the original workflow: Junction-only sequences without quality scores came from ImmunoSEQ, so filtering differed. Sequenced by immunoSEQ multiplex PCR; TCRdb stores in-frame clones only, minus some. V, J and clone size derive from that table, while D and trimming were established from the DNA sequence. The sample contains about 2,500,000 clones, approximately 92% of which appear only once. General study results and limits: Generation probabilities of non-shared clonotypes were lower (relative to those shared by all four donors). Larger estimated richness was generally recorded for naive subsets relative to memory subsets.

The source of this sequence is a man aged 18 to 29 in good health. The sample taken for sequencing was naive CD4+ T cells sorted from blood. Subset denoted: CD45RA+ positively selected.

The CDR3 DNA reads as TGTGCCAGCAGTTTAGTCGGGACTGTTGACTCCTACGAGCAGTACTTC. Its protein is CASSLVGTVDSYEQYF. The V gene is TRBV27, the J gene TRBJ2-7; D is perhaps TRBD2 (6 bases). Trimming took off 2 bases at V and 0 bases at J, with 14 bases between the two ends. Germline lookup yields CDR1 MNHEY and CDR2 SMNVEV (reference sequence). The CDR3 is 16 amino acids.